The TCR beta chain described here comes from a study of cytomegalovirus exposure and HLA in healthy donors. Findings and limits, study-wide: A later analysis reportedly found fewer N-insertions in an Asian-associated ancestry cluster than the roughly 700-donor mean.

V lost 6 bases and J 6 bases, leaving 7 bases between the germline ends. The CDR3 is 11 residues long. Germline V gives CDR1 SEHNR, CDR2 FQNEAQ (reference sequence). Points on this clone: Its antigen is unknown.

Samples came from healthy bone marrow donors. PCR was performed using 60 Vbeta and 13 Jbeta primers. Libraries were prepared by immunoSEQ multiplex PCR; TCRdb keeps only in-frame clonotypes and omits some of them. The table has roughly 120,000 clones, around 80% seen once. The gene calls are TRBV7-9 and TRBJ2-3, with a weak D call TRBD1 (5 bases). The sequenced sample consisted of PBMCs. This receptor was taken from a woman aged 18-30 years in good health and CMV-seronegative. The CDR3 nucleotides read TGTGCCAGCAGTAAGGGGGATACGCAGTATTTT. Translation gives CASSKGDTQYF.